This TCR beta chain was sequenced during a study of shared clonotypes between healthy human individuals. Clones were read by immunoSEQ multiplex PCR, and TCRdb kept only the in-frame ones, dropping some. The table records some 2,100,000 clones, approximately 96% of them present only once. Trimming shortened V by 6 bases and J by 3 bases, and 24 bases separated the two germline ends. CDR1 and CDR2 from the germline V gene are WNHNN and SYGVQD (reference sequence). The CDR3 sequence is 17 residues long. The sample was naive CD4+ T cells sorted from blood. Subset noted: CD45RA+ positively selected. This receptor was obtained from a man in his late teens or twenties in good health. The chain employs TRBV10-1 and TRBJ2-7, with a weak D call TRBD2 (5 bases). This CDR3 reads CASRDYISAPQFYEQYF. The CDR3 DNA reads TGCGCCAGCAGAGACTACATTTCGGCCCCTCAATTCTACGAGCAGTACTTC.